The following is a TCR beta chain sequence with its context. What it binds is unknown. Trimming took 5 bases from V and 6 from J; bases not matched to a gene: 12. The V gene's germline CDR1 is MNHEY and CDR2 SMNVEV (reference sequence). CDR3 length equals 16 residues. This sample is part of a study of Tregs in tolerant kidney transplant recipients. On the study more broadly: Mixed chimerism was transient after nonmyeloablative marrow transplants from related graft donors. Study-wide results and limits: Biological reproducibility was not directly addressed, but technical replication error appeared minimal.

Clones were sequenced by immunoSEQ multiplex PCR, and TCRdb holds only the in-frame ones, with some missing. This table holds about 60,000 clones, about nine tenths found once. Sample: CD8+ T cells from blood, taken before the transplant. The V gene is TRBV27, the J gene TRBJ1-3; the match to TRBD1 covers 8 bases. This receptor was identified in a human donor who received a combined kidney and bone marrow transplant. The CDR3 loop is CASSPSAGQVLNTIYF. CDR3 DNA: TGTGCCAGCAGTCCGTCGGCGGGACAGGTTCTAAACACCATATATTTT.